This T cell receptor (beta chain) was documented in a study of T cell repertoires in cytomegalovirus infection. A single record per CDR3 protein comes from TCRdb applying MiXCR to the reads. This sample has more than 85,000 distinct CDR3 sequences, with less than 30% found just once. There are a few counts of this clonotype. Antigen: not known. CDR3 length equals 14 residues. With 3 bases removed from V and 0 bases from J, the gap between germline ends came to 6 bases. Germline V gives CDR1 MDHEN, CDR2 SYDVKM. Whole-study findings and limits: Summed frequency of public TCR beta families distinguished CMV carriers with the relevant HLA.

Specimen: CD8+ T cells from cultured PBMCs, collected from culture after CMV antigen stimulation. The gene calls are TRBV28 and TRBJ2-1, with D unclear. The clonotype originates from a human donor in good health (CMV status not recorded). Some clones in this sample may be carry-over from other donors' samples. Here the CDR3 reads CASSFTLSYNEQFF. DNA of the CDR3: TGTGCCAGCAGTTTCACCCTCTCCTACAATGAGCAGTTCTTC.